This TCR beta chain was recorded in a study of technical replicates of blood from a handful of donors. The CDR3 totals 16 residues. Trimming cost V 1 base and J 0 bases, with 9 bases left between them. The V gene's germline CDR1 is KGHSH and CDR2 LQKENI. In its sample, this clone was seen once. The protocol was immunoSEQ multiplex PCR, while the TCRdb copy is restricted to in-frame clones and leaves out a portion. The sample lists 70,000 to 95,000 clones; more than 90% were seen once. This TCR derives from a human donor in good health. Some clones in this sample may be carry-over from other donors' samples. Material: T cells isolated from PBMCs. The chain employs TRBV18 and TRBJ1-4; possible D gene TRBD1, 6 bases. CDR3 coding DNA: TGTGCCAGCTCACCACGGGGGCCTGCAACTAATGAAAAACTGTTTTTT. This translates into CASSPRGPATNEKLFF.